These 12 T cell receptor beta chains were sequenced from one sample in a study of T cell repertoires in cytomegalovirus infection. No cognate antigen is known for these TCRs. TCRdb processed the reads anew with MiXCR; each CDR3 protein has one entry. The sample has 570,000 or so distinct CDR3 sequences; around 40% are singletons. The sample here was cultured PBMCs, taken from culture after CMV antigen stimulation. The receptors come from a human donor in good health (CMV status not recorded). Some clones in this sample may be carry-over from other donors' samples.

The rearrangement uses TRBV10-2 and TRBJ2-5; 14 bases align to TRBD2. V was clipped by 8 bases and J by 4 bases; unmatched bases: 3. The CDR3 has 14 amino acids. Looked up from germline, CDR1 is WSHSY and CDR2 is SAAADI. The DNA for the CDR3 is TGCGCCAGCGGAGGGACTAGCGGGGGAGAGACCCAGTACTTC. Protein sequence: CASGGTSGGETQYF.

This CDR3 is CASRMTMGSSYEQYF. The CDR3 nucleotides are TGTGCCAGCAGGATGACCATGGGGAGCTCCTACGAGCAGTACTTC. The chain joins TRBV6-6 to TRBJ2-7; D is perhaps TRBD2 (5 bases). Germline loops: CDR1 MNHNY, CDR2 SVGAGI (reference sequence). CDR3 size: 15 residues. Trimming cost V 6 bases and J 0 bases, with 15 bases left between them.

The chain links TRBV6-1 to TRBJ1-1; a weak D match, TRBD1 (6 bases). Per germline, CDR1 MNHNS and CDR2 SASEGT. V lost 6 bases and J lost 11, with 28 bases in between. CDR3 length: 16 residues. CDR3 sequence (DNA): TGTGCCAGCAGCCCCGGGGGCTCCGAGGTTCTGAGGCCGGCTTTCTTT. Translated, it gives CASSPGGSEVLRPAFF.

The chain has TRBV6-1 and TRBJ1-5, with 11 nucleotides matching TRBD1. The CDR3 sequence is 16 residues long. The V gene's germline CDR1 is MNHNS and CDR2 SASEGT. V shed 6 bases, J shed 4 bases, and the junction held 8 bases outside the gene matches. The CDR3 loop is CASREDRGPSNQPQHF. CDR3 nucleotides: TGTGCCAGCAGAGAGGACAGGGGGCCTTCTAATCAGCCCCAGCATTTT.

This clonotype was seen a handful of times. CDR3 region: CASSSLDRDRGSGNTIYF. Here the CDR3 DNA reads TGTGCCAGCAGCTCACTTGACCGGGACAGAGGCTCTGGAAACACCATATATTTT. The chain joins TRBV7-9 to TRBJ1-3; 7 nucleotides line up with TRBD1. Per germline, CDR1 SEHNR and CDR2 FQNEAQ (reference sequence). The CDR3 has 18 amino acids. The V and J ends lost 4 bases and 0 bases, in that order; junction bases with no gene match: 12.

The rearrangement joins TRBV20-1 to TRBJ1-1, with D maybe TRBD1 (5 bases). The V end was cut by 5 bases, the J end by 7 bases, with 11 bases between. The germline V gene has CDR1 DFQATT and CDR2 SNEGSKA (reference sequence). The length of the CDR3 is 11 residues. The CDR3 region is CSAPRQREAFF. The CDR3 DNA is TGCAGTGCTCCCCGACAGCGTGAAGCTTTCTTT.

This chain links TRBV6-5 with TRBJ1-3; D unclear. V gave up 6 bases and J gave up 4 bases, with 7 bases separating them. CDR3 length: 12 residues. Looked up from germline, CDR1 is MNHEY and CDR2 is SVGAGI. The CDR3 region is CASRAPGNTIYF. As DNA, the CDR3 is TGTGCCAGCAGGGCCCCGGGAAACACCATATATTTT.

The chain joins TRBV7-2 to TRBJ2-2, with 9 bases matching TRBD1. The germline CDR1 and CDR2 sequences are SGHTA and FQGNSA. The CDR3 contains 14 residues. V trimming: 5 bases; J trimming: 7 bases; junction bases outside the gene matches: 5. The CDR3 DNA follows: TGTGCCAGCAGCGAGCGACAGGGGGTCGGGGAGCTGTTTTTT. It specifies CASSERQGVGELFF. Filled out from reference TRBV7-2 and TRBJ2-2, the complete variable domain reads GAGVSQSPSNKVTEKGKDVELRCDPISGHTALYWYRQSLGQGLEFLIYFQGNSAPDKSGLPSDRFSAERTGGSVSTLTIQRTQQEDSAVYLCASSERQGVGELFFGEGSRLTVL.

This clonotype has ten or more counts. V is TRBV7-2 and J is TRBJ2-1; 8 nucleotides line up with TRBD1. V lost 1 base to trimming and J lost 8 bases; unmatched junction nucleotides: 7. From germline, CDR1 is SGHTA and CDR2 FQGNSA. The CDR3 consists of 15 residues. The CDR3: CASSLDRHRGDEQFF. The DNA for the CDR3 is TGTGCCAGCAGCTTAGACAGGCACAGGGGGGATGAGCAGTTCTTC.

Only a few counts were recorded for this clonotype. CDR3 DNA: TGTGCCAGCAGCCCCCGGGGTGGGTCCGGGGGTTATGGCTACACCTTC. Translation: CASSPRGGSGGYGYTF. This chain connects TRBV2 to TRBJ1-2; TRBD1 might be the D (5 bases). Germline CDR1 SNHLY, CDR2 FYNNEI. V lost 6 bases to trimming and J lost 5 bases, with 22 bases between them. The CDR3 extends over 16 amino acids.

CDR3 DNA sequence: TGTGCCAGCAGAGTACTAGCGGGCGGTAGCTCCTACAATGAGCAGTTCTTC. This translates into CASRVLAGGSSYNEQFF. The chain combines TRBV28 with TRBJ2-1; 9 nucleotides match TRBD2. Germline CDR1 and CDR2: MDHEN and SYDVKM. This CDR3 spans 17 amino acids. V lost 6 bases and J lost 0; bases outside the gene matches: 9.

The chain employs TRBV7-9 and TRBJ2-1; weak D call: TRBD2 (5 bases). CDR1 is SEHNR, CDR2 FQNEAQ, per germline (reference sequence). V was pared by 5 bases and J by 7 bases, with 18 bases between. The CDR3 runs to 15 residues. The CDR3 nucleotides are TGTGCCAGCAGCCCCGGACTGTGGAGGTCAAATGAGCAGTTCTTC. Translated: CASSPGLWRSNEQFF.